Below are 2 T cell receptor beta chains sequenced from a single sample in a study of Ad26.COV2.S vaccination and SARS-CoV-2 variants. Indicated treatment: 15 to 20 received Ad26.COV2.S at low or high dose, single or two shots; about 5 received placebo; per-sample allocation not given. The samples were gathered on day 63 after the first injection of vaccine or placebo. Clones were sequenced by immunoSEQ multiplex PCR, and TCRdb holds only the in-frame ones, with some missing. The data hold approximately 410,000 clones, with 92% observed a single time. Sequencing was performed on peripheral blood, taken in a trial of Ad26.COV2.S vaccine versus placebo. The receptors shown here come from a person between 18 and 65 years old who received the Ad26.COV2.S COVID-19 vaccine or a placebo.

The chain joins TRBV5-4 to TRBJ1-4; 11 nucleotides match TRBD1. The CDR3 is 15 residues long. Germline V gene lookup returns CDR1 SGHNT and CDR2 YYREEE (reference sequence). The V segment lost 3 bases and the J segment 8 bases; nucleotides outside the gene matches: 6. The chain's CDR3 is CASSYGQGAGEKLFF. The CDR3 DNA follows: TGTGCCAGCAGCTATGGACAGGGGGCAGGAGAAAAACTGTTTTTT.

This chain uses TRBV7-8 with TRBJ2-7, with 7 bases identical to TRBD2. The CDR3 covers 17 residues. The germline V gene has CDR1 SGHVS and CDR2 FQNEAQ. V shed 7 bases, J shed 1 base, and the junction held 16 bases outside the gene matches. The CDR3 region has the DNA TGTGCCAGCAACTACCCGGCGGGGGAGGGAAGTTCCTACGAGCAGTACTTC. Protein: CASNYPAGEGSSYEQYF.